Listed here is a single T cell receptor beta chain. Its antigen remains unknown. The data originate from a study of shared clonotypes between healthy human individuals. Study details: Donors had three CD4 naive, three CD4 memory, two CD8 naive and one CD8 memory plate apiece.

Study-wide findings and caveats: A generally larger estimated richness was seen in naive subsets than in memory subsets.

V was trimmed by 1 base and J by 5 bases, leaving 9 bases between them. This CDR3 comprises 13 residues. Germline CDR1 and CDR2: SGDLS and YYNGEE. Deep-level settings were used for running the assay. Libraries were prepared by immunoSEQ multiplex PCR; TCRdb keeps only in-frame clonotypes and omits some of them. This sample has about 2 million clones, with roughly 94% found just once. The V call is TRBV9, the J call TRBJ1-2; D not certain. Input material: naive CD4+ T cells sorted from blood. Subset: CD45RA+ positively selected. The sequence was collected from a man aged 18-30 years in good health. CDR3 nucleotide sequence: TGTGCCAGCAGCGTACGGGCCGGTTATGGCTACACCTTC. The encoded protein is CASSVRAGYGYTF.